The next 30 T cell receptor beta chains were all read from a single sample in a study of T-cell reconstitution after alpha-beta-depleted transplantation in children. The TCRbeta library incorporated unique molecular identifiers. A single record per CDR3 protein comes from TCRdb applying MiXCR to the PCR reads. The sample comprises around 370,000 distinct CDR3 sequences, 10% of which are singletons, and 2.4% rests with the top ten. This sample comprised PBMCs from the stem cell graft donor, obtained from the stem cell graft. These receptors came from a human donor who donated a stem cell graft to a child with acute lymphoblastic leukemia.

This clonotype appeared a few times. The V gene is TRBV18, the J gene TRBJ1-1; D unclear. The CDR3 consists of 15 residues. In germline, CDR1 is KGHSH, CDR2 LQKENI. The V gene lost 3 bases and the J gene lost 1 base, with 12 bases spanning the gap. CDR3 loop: CASSPTDGSNTEAFF. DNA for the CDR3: TGTGCCAGCTCACCGACCGACGGGTCGAACACTGAAGCTTTCTTT. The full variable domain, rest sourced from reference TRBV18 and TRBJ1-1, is NAGVMQNPRHLVRRRGQEARLRCSPMKGHSHVYWYRQLPEEGLKFMVYLQKENIIDESGMPKERFSAEFPKEGPSILRIQQVVRGDSAAYFCASSPTDGSNTEAFFGQGTRLTVV.

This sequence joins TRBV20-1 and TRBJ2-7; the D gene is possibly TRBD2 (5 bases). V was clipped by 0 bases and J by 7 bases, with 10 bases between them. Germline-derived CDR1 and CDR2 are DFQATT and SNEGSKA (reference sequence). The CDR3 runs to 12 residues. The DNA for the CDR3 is TGCAGTGCTAGAGATCTCCAGCGGGAGCAGTACTTC. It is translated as CSARDLQREQYF.

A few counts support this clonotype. The chain's CDR3 is CSAGVGVEKLFF. DNA for the CDR3: TGCAGTGCTGGCGTGGGGGTGGAAAAACTGTTTTTT. The chain couples TRBV20-1 to TRBJ1-4; a possible D gene is TRBD1 (5 bases). The V gene lost 5 bases and the J gene lost 8 bases, with 12 bases spanning the gap. Germline lookup yields CDR1 DFQATT and CDR2 SNEGSKA (reference sequence). The CDR3 extends over 12 amino acids.

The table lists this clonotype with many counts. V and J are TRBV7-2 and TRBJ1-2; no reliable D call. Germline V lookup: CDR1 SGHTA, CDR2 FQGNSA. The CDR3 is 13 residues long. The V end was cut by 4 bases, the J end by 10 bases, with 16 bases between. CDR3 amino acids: CASSSVHGVFYTF. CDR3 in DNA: TGTGCCAGCAGCTCAGTGCACGGGGTTTTCTACACCTTC.

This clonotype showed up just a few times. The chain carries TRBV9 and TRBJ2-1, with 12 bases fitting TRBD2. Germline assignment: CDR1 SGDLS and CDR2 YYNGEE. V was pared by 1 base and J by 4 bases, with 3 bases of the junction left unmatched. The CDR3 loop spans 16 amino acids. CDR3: CASSVLAGGTYNEQFF. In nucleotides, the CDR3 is TGTGCCAGCAGCGTACTAGCGGGAGGGACATACAATGAGCAGTTCTTC.

In nucleotides, the CDR3 is TGTGCCAGCACCGCCCCGACAGGAGAGAACACTGAAGCTTTCTTT. Translation gives CASTAPTGENTEAFF. The chain carries TRBV7-9 and TRBJ1-1, with D possibly TRBD1 on 6 matching bases. This CDR3 contains 15 residues. Trimming left V 7 bases short and J 1 base short, with 16 bases between. Germline V CDR1 and CDR2: SEHNR, FQNEAQ (reference sequence).

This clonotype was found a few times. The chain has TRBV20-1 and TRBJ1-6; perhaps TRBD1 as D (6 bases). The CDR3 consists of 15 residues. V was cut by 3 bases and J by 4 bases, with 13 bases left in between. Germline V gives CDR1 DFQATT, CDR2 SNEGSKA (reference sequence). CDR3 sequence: CSASSGGRYNSPLHF. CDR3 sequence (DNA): TGCAGTGCTAGCTCCGGGGGCCGATATAATTCACCCCTCCACTTT.

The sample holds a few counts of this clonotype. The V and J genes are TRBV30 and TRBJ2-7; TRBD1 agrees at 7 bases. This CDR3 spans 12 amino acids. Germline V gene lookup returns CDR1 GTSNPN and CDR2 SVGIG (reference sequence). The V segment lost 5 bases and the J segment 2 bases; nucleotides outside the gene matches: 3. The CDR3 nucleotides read TGTGCCTGGGGGGACAGTACCTACGAGCAGTACTTC. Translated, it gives CAWGDSTYEQYF.

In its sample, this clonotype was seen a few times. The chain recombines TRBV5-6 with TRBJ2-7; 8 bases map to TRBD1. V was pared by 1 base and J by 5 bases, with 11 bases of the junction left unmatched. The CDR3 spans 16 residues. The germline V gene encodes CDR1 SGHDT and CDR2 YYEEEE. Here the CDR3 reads CASSLLGQGIVDEQYF. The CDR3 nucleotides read TGTGCCAGCAGCTTGTTAGGACAGGGAATTGTCGACGAGCAGTACTTC.

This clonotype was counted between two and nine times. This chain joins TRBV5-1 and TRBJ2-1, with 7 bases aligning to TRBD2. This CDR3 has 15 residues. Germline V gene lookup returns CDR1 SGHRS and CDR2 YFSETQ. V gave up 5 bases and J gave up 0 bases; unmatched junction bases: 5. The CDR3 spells CASRMGGSSYNEQFF. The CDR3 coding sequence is TGCGCCAGCAGGATGGGCGGGAGCTCCTACAATGAGCAGTTCTTC.

The DNA of the CDR3 is TGTGCCAGCAGTCCCTCCCTAGTAGGGGTCGCGAACACCGGGGAGCTGTTTTTT. Residues: CASSPSLVGVANTGELFF. V usage is TRBV12-3 or TRBV12-4 and J usage is TRBJ2-2; D is possibly TRBD1 (5 bases). The V end lost 5 bases, the J end lost 0 bases, and 19 bases lay between the germline ends. This CDR3 is 18 amino acids long.

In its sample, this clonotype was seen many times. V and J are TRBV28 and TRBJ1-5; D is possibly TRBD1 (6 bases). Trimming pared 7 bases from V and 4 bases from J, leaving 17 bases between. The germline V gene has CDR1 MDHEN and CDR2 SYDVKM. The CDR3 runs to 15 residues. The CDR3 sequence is CASTTLTGGNQPQHF. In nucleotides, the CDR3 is TGTGCCAGCACCACCCTGACAGGCGGGAATCAGCCCCAGCATTTT.

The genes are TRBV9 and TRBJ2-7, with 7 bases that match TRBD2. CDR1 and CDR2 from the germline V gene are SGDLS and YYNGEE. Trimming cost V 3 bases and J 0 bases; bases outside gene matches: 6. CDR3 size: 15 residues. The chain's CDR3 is CASSGGTSASYEQYF. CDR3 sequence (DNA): TGTGCCAGCAGCGGTGGAACTAGCGCCTCCTACGAGCAGTACTTC.

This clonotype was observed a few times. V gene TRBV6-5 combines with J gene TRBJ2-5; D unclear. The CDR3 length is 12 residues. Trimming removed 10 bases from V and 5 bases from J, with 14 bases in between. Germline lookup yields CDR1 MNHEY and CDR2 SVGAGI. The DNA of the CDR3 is TGTGCCACTAGGCGGTCATCGGAGACCCAGTACTTC. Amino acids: CATRRSSETQYF.

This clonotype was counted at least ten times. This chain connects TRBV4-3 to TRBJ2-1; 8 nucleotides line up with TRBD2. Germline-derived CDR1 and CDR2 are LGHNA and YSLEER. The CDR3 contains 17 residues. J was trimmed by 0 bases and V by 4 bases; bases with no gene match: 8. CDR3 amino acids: CASSPRTSGSSYNEQFF. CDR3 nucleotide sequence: TGCGCCAGCAGCCCACGCACTAGCGGAAGCTCCTACAATGAGCAGTTCTTC.

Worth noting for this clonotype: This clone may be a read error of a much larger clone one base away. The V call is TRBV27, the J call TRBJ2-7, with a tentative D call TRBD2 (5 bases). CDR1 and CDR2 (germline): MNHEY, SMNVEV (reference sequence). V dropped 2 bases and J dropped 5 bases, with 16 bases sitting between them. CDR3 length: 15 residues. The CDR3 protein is CASSLASWRVNEQYF. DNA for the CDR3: TGTGCCAGCAGTTTAGCTAGCTGGAGAGTCAACGAGCAGTACTTC.

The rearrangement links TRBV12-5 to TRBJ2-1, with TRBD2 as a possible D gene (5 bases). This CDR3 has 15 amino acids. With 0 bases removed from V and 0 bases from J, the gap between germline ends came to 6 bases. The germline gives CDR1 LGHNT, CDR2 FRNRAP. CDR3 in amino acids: CASGLVGGSYNEQFF. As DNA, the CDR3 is TGTGCTAGTGGTTTGGTAGGAGGCTCCTACAATGAGCAGTTCTTC.

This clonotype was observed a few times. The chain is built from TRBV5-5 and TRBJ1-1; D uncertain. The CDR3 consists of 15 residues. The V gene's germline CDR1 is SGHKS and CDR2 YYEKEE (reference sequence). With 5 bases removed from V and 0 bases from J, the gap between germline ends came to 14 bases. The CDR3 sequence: CASREGNTMNTEAFF. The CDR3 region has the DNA TGTGCCAGCAGAGAGGGAAATACGATGAACACTGAAGCTTTCTTT.

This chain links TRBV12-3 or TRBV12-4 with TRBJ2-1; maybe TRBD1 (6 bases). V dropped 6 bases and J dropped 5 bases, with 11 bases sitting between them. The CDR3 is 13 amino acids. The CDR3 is CASRRQVDNEQFF. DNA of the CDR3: TGTGCCAGCAGGCGACAGGTTGACAATGAGCAGTTCTTC.

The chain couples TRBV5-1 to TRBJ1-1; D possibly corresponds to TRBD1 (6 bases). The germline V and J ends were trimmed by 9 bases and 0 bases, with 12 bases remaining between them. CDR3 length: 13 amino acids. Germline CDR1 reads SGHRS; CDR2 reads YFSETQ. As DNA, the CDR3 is TGCGCCACTAGGGGGAGCATGAACACTGAAGCTTTCTTT. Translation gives CATRGSMNTEAFF.

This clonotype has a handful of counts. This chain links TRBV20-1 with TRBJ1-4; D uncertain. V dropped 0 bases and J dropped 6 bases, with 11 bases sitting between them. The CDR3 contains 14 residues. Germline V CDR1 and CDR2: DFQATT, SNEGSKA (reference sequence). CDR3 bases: TGCAGTGCTAGAGATCGGGCCAGTCATGAAAAACTGTTTTTT. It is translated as CSARDRASHEKLFF.

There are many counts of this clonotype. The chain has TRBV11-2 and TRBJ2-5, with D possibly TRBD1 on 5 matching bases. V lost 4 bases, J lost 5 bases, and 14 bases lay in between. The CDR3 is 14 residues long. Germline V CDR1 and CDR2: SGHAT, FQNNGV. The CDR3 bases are TGTGCCAGCAGCTCACCCCAGGGCGTGGAGACCCAGTACTTC. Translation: CASSSPQGVETQYF.

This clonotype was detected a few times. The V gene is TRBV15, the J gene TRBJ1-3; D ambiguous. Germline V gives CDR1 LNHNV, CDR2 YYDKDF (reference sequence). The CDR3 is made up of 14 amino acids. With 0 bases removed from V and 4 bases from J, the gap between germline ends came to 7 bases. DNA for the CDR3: TGTGCCACCAGCAGAGATTTAGGGGGAAACACCATATATTTT. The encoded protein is CATSRDLGGNTIYF.

CDR3 sequence reads: CASRVAGGRETQYF. Here the CDR3 DNA reads TGTGCCAGCAGGGTAGCGGGAGGGAGAGAGACCCAGTACTTC. The gene calls are TRBV7-2 and TRBJ2-5; 11 positions match TRBD2. The CDR3 is made up of 14 amino acids. Trimming removed 6 bases from V and 4 bases from J; junction bases left unmatched: 4. Germline CDR1 reads SGHTA; CDR2 reads FQGNSA.

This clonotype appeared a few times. CDR3 in amino acids: CASSPGRFQETQYF. The CDR3 DNA sequence: TGTGCCAGCAGCCCGGGACGGTTCCAAGAGACCCAGTACTTC. The chain combines TRBV12-3 or TRBV12-4 with TRBJ2-5; D may match TRBD1 or TRBD2 (5 bases each). This CDR3 region has 14 residues. Trimming cost V 6 bases and J 1 base, with 12 bases left between them.

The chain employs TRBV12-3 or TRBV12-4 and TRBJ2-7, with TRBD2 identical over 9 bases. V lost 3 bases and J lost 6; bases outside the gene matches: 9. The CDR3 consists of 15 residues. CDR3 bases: TGTGCCAGCAGTTTGACGCGGGAGGGTGTTGTCGAGCAGTACTTC. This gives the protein CASSLTREGVVEQYF.

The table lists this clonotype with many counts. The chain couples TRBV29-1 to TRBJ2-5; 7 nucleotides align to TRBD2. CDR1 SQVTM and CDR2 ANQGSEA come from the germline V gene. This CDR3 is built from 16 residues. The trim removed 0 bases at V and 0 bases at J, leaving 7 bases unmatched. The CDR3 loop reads CSVEDGGVVYQETQYF. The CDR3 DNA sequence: TGCAGCGTTGAAGATGGGGGGGTCGTGTACCAAGAGACCCAGTACTTC.

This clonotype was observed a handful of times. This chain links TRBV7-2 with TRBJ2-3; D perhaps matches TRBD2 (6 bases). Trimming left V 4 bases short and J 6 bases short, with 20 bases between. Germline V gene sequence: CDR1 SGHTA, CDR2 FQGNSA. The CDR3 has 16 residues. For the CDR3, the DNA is TGTGCCAGCAGCTCCTATACGGGAGCGAGTTTGGATACGCAGTATTTT. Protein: CASSSYTGASLDTQYF.

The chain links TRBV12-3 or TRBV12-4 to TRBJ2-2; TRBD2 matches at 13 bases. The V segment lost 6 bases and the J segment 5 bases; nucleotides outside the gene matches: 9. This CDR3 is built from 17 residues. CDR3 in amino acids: CASSPRGLAGRTGELFF. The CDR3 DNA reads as TGTGCCAGCAGCCCGCGGGGACTAGCGGGAAGGACCGGGGAGCTGTTTTTT.

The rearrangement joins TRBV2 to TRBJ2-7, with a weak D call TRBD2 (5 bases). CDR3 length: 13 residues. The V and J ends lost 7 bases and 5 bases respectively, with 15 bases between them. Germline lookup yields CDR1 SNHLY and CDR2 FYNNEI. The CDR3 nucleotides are TGTGCCAGCAATTCGGGTAGCGCGAACGAGCAGTACTTC. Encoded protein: CASNSGSANEQYF.